These 28 T cell receptor beta chains originate from one sample sequenced in a study of T cells after yellow fever vaccination (dated 2019 in TCRdb). Library creation used 5' RACE. TCRdb lists the instrument as Illumina NovaSeq 6000. TCRdb reprocessed the public reads (quality trimming at Q25 with fastp, clone calling with MiXCR) and kept in-frame beta chains. Every CDR3 protein is listed once, alongside the most common genes and DNA of its rows. The sample profile shows about 250,000 distinct CDR3 sequences; roughly 3.7% of them were found once. The ten largest clonotypes hold 19% of the sample. Interpreted using the paper, the treatment or condition label stands for: live attenuated yellow fever vaccine strain. This specimen consisted of PBMCs, obtained 15 days after the yellow fever booster vaccination. The source of these receptors is a young man who received the YFV17D yellow fever vaccine.

About this clonotype: A clone one base away is much larger, so this may be a read error. The chain employs TRBV15 and TRBJ1-2, with 8 bases lining up with TRBD1. The germline V gene has CDR1 LNHNV and CDR2 YYDKDF (reference sequence). The CDR3 spans 16 residues. The CDR3 DNA is TGTGCCACCAGCAGGTTCGGGACAGGCCTTAACTATGGCTGCACCTTC. Its protein product is CATSRFGTGLNYGCTF.

This clonotype showed up many times. The V gene is TRBV7-9, the J gene TRBJ2-1; the D gene is possibly TRBD2 (5 bases). Trimming took 5 bases from V and 0 from J, leaving 14 bases between them. CDR3 length equals 16 residues. Germline-derived CDR1 and CDR2 are SEHNR and FQNEAQ (reference sequence). CDR3 loop: CASSTPEGSSYNEQFF. As DNA, the CDR3 is TGTGCCAGCAGCACCCCGGAAGGGAGCTCCTACAATGAGCAGTTCTTC.

Many counts were recorded for this clonotype. DNA of the CDR3: TGTGCCAGCAGCCACCACCCGGTGGTAGCGGGGACCCAGTACTTC. It specifies CASSHHPVVAGTQYF. The rearrangement links TRBV3-1 to TRBJ2-5; 7 bases agree with TRBD2. The V gene's germline CDR1 is LGHDT and CDR2 YNNKEL (reference sequence). J was trimmed by 7 bases and V by 3 bases; bases with no gene match: 11. The CDR3 extends over 15 amino acids.

This clonotype occurred many times. The genes are TRBV7-2 and TRBJ2-3; no clear D gene. Germline loops: CDR1 SGHTA, CDR2 FQGNSA. Trimming shortened V by 4 bases and J by 1 base, and 3 bases separated the two germline ends. CDR3 length equals 12 residues. CDR3 DNA sequence: TGTGCCAGCAGCTACCGCACAGATACGCAGTATTTT. This sequence encodes CASSYRTDTQYF.

The CDR3 loop is CASSQTTEQFF. In DNA form, the CDR3 reads TGTGCCAGTAGTCAGACCACAGAGCAGTTCTTC. J is TRBJ2-1 and V is TRBV19; D call uncertain. The V end lost 5 bases, the J end lost 10 bases, and 9 bases lay between the germline ends. The CDR3 is made up of 11 amino acids. The germline V gene has CDR1 LNHDA and CDR2 SQIVND (reference sequence).

This clonotype was detected ten times or more. The chain recombines TRBV5-1 with TRBJ2-3, with D tentatively TRBD1 or TRBD2 (6 bases each). CDR3 length equals 18 residues. V lost 5 bases to trimming and J lost 0 bases, with 22 bases between them. Germline V gene data show CDR1 as SGHRS and CDR2 as YFSETQ. CDR3 amino acids: CASSFTIGGPASTDTQYF. CDR3 DNA: TGCGCCAGCAGTTTCACCATAGGGGGGCCCGCCAGCACAGATACGCAGTATTTT.

This clonotype has ten or more counts. The chain employs TRBV30 and TRBJ2-1; 8 nucleotides agree with TRBD1. Per germline, CDR1 GTSNPN and CDR2 SVGIG (reference sequence). The J segment lost 7 bases and the V segment lost 4 bases, leaving 6 bases of the junction unmatched. This CDR3 contains 13 residues. CDR3 in amino acids: CAWTQGAGNEQFF. DNA of the CDR3: TGTGCCTGGACTCAGGGGGCAGGAAATGAGCAGTTCTTC.

The CDR3 here is CASRLAKQGYEQYV. The CDR3 nucleotides are TGTGCAAGTCGCTTAGCGAAACAGGGGTACGAGCAGTACGTC. This chain links TRBV12-2 with TRBJ2-7; the listed D gene, TRBD1, was not tested against the DNA. TRBV12-2 is a known pseudogene. The CDR3 contains 14 residues.

In this sample, this clonotype turned up a few times. The CDR3 loop reads CSARDGYTEAFF. The CDR3 DNA reads as TGCAGTGCAAGGGACGGCTACACTGAAGCTTTCTTT. The chain carries TRBV20-1 and TRBJ1-1; maybe TRBD1 (5 bases). From germline, CDR1 is DFQATT and CDR2 SNEGSKA (reference sequence). Trimming pared 6 bases from V and 3 bases from J, leaving 11 bases between. CDR3 length: 12 residues.

This clonotype was seen ten or more times. The chain links TRBV5-1 to TRBJ2-6; D is perhaps TRBD1 or TRBD2 (5 bases each). Germline-derived CDR1 and CDR2 are SGHRS and YFSETQ. The CDR3 has 16 residues. Between the trimmed V and J ends, which lost 1 base and 0 bases, there was a span of 8 bases. The CDR3 DNA follows: TGCGCCAGCAGCTTGCGGGGCACCTCTGGGGCCAACGTCCTGACTTTC. Translation: CASSLRGTSGANVLTF.

Many counts were recorded for this clonotype. V is TRBV5-1 and J is TRBJ2-5; D may be TRBD2 (6 bases). Germline V gene lookup returns CDR1 SGHRS and CDR2 YFSETQ. The ends were cut back, 3 bases at V and 1 base at J, with 10 bases in the middle. This CDR3 is built from 14 residues. In DNA form, the CDR3 reads TGCGCCAGCAGCTGGGGACTGATCCAAGAGACCCAGTACTTC. It yields the protein CASSWGLIQETQYF.

This clonotype was detected many times. The chain carries TRBV20-1 and TRBJ2-3, with D perhaps TRBD1 or TRBD2 (6 bases each). The CDR3 contains 13 residues. V lost 4 bases to trimming and J lost 4 bases, with 12 bases between them. CDR1 DFQATT and CDR2 SNEGSKA come from the germline V gene (reference sequence). The CDR3 bases are TGCAGTGCTACCGGGGGCTATGCAGATACGCAGTATTTT. This codes for CSATGGYADTQYF.

There are many counts of this clonotype. The chain is built from TRBV5-5 and TRBJ2-5; a weak D match, TRBD1 (7 bases). Germline V gene sequence: CDR1 SGHKS, CDR2 YYEKEE (reference sequence). The CDR3 runs 15 residues. Trimming took off 2 bases at V and 5 bases at J, with 16 bases between the two ends. CDR3 sequence reads: CASSFTKGAGETQYF. In DNA, the CDR3 is TGTGCCAGCAGCTTCACGAAGGGGGCGGGGGAGACCCAGTACTTC.

This clonotype was recorded at least ten times. The rearrangement joins TRBV5-4 to TRBJ2-1, with D perhaps TRBD1 (6 bases). CDR3 length: 13 residues. CDR1 SGHNT and CDR2 YYREEE come from the germline V gene (reference sequence). The V end was cut by 1 base, the J end by 8 bases, with 10 bases between. This CDR3 is CASSLTGYDEQFF. In nucleotides, the CDR3 is TGTGCCAGCAGCTTGACAGGGTACGATGAGCAGTTCTTC. Combining the CDR3 with reference TRBV5-4 and TRBJ2-1 gives the whole variable domain ETGVTQSPTHLIKTRGQQVTLRCSSQSGHNTVSWYQQALGQGPQFIFQYYREEENGRGNFPPRFSGLQFPNYSSELNVNALELDDSALYLCASSLTGYDEQFFGPGTRLTVL.

This clonotype has at least ten counts. The chain employs TRBV6-2 or TRBV6-3 and TRBJ1-2; D possibly corresponds to TRBD1 (5 bases). With 8 bases removed from V and 0 bases from J, the gap between germline ends came to 25 bases. This CDR3 spans 18 amino acids. Germline V CDR1 and CDR2: MNHEY, SVGEGT. The CDR3 coding sequence is TGTGCCAGCGGATATCCGACAGTCGTCGTCCGTGCTAACTATGGCTACACCTTC. This gives the protein CASGYPTVVVRANYGYTF.

This clonotype was detected ten times or more. The chain employs TRBV3-1 and TRBJ1-2; weak D call: TRBD1 (5 bases). CDR3 length equals 13 residues. V lost 1 base, J lost 4 bases, and 7 bases lay in between. Looked up from germline, CDR1 is LGHDT and CDR2 is YNNKEL (reference sequence). CDR3 DNA: TGTGCCAGCAGCCAAGCAGGGCTCTATGGCTACACCTTC. Residues: CASSQAGLYGYTF.

This clonotype has a count of ten or more. The V gene is TRBV7-9, the J gene TRBJ1-1, with D unclear. Germline CDR1 reads SEHNR; CDR2 reads FQNEAQ (reference sequence). This CDR3 is 9 amino acids long. The germline V and J ends were trimmed by 5 bases and 8 bases, with 3 bases remaining between them. CDR3 loop: CASSPEAFF. As DNA, the CDR3 is TGTGCCAGCAGCCCCGAAGCTTTCTTT.

This clonotype was counted ten times or more. The rearrangement joins TRBV4-3 to TRBJ1-2; unclear D gene. The CDR3 covers 15 residues. V was shortened by 0 bases and J by 2 bases, with 10 bases between the two germline ends. The germline V gene encodes CDR1 LGHNA and CDR2 YSLEER. CDR3 protein: CASSQETVNNYGYTF. The DNA of the CDR3 is TGCGCCAGCAGCCAAGAAACAGTTAACAACTATGGCTACACCTTC.

This clonotype was recorded at least ten times. The chain recombines TRBV5-1 with TRBJ2-5, with TRBD1 as a possible D gene (6 bases). CDR1 and CDR2 (germline): SGHRS, YFSETQ. V lost 2 bases and J lost 5, with 10 bases in between. This CDR3 comprises 13 residues. The CDR3 bases are TGCGCCAGCAGCTTCACAGGGATGGAGACCCAGTACTTC. The encoded protein is CASSFTGMETQYF.

This clonotype has at least ten counts. The rearrangement joins TRBV3-1 to TRBJ2-7, with D possibly matching TRBD1 (5 bases). Deletions cut 1 base from V and 12 bases from J, with 13 bases between. The CDR3 spans 12 residues. Germline CDR1 reads LGHDT; CDR2 reads YNNKEL (reference sequence). This chain's CDR3 is CASSQALGLLYV. For the CDR3, the DNA is TGTGCCAGCAGCCAAGCATTGGGGCTTTTGTACGTC.

At least ten counts were recorded for this clonotype. V gene TRBV4-1 combines with J gene TRBJ2-5; possibly TRBD1 or TRBD2 for D (6 bases each). CDR1 is MGHRA, CDR2 YSYEKL, per germline. Trimming removed 0 bases from V and 4 bases from J, with 12 bases in between. The CDR3 has 15 amino acids. CDR3 in amino acids: CASSQDSGAGETQYF. The CDR3 DNA reads TGCGCCAGCAGCCAAGATTCGGGGGCTGGAGAGACCCAGTACTTC.

This clonotype appeared many times. This chain uses TRBV12-3 or TRBV12-4 with TRBJ1-2; no clear D. The V end was cut by 7 bases, the J end by 3 bases, with 12 bases between. CDR3 length: 13 residues. The CDR3 loop is CASTDGLDYGYTF. The DNA of the CDR3 is TGTGCCAGCACCGATGGGCTAGACTATGGCTACACCTTC.

This clonotype was picked up many times. The V call is TRBV4-3, the J call TRBJ1-2, with TRBD1 matching over 7 bases. This CDR3 is 16 amino acids long. Germline values: CDR1 LGHNA, CDR2 YSLEER. V was clipped by 0 bases and J by 4 bases; unmatched bases: 8. CDR3 region: CASSQDSSPGGYGYTF. The CDR3 bases are TGCGCCAGCAGCCAAGATTCCTCCCCAGGGGGCTATGGCTACACCTTC.

This clonotype was observed many times. This rearrangement joins TRBV12-3 or TRBV12-4 to TRBJ2-3; no reliable D call. The CDR3 length is 14 residues. Trimming shortened V by 4 bases and J by 0 bases, and 8 bases separated the two germline ends. This CDR3 is CASSWVHSTDTQYF. Here the CDR3 DNA reads TGTGCCAGCAGTTGGGTCCACAGCACAGATACGCAGTATTTT.

This clonotype showed up many times. The V call is TRBV12-3 or TRBV12-4, the J call TRBJ1-1; no clear D gene. V was trimmed by 0 bases and J by 0 bases, leaving 5 bases between them. The length of the CDR3 is 14 residues. The CDR3 is CASSLAHLNTEAFF. Here the CDR3 DNA reads TGTGCCAGCAGTTTAGCACACTTGAACACTGAAGCTTTCTTT.

Worth noting for this clonotype: A much larger clone differs by one base, so this may be a read error. This chain joins TRBV7-2 and TRBJ1-6; D is possibly TRBD1 (6 bases). The CDR3 is 15 residues long. Per germline, CDR1 SGHTA and CDR2 FQGNSA. The CDR3 here is CASSRETGPNSPVHF. CDR3 nucleotide sequence: TGTGCCAGCAGCAGAGAAACAGGGCCGAATTCACCCGTCCACTTT.

This chain joins TRBV4-2 and TRBJ2-3, with D maybe TRBD2 (6 bases). Between the trimmed V and J ends, which lost 1 base and 7 bases, there was a span of 18 bases. The CDR3 length is 16 residues. The germline V gene encodes CDR1 LGHNA and CDR2 YNFKEQ. As DNA, the CDR3 is TGTGCCAGCAGCCAAGCCCGGGCTGGCGGCGGGAATACGCAGTATTTT. Its protein is CASSQARAGGGNTQYF.

At least ten counts were recorded for this clonotype. V and J are TRBV6-1 and TRBJ2-7, with TRBD1 identical over 11 bases. V gave up 10 bases and J gave up 2 bases; unmatched junction bases: 7. Germline V gene lookup returns CDR1 MNHNS and CDR2 SASEGT. CDR3 length: 14 amino acids. The chain's CDR3 is CAIRDRGETYEQYV. For the CDR3, the DNA is TGTGCCATCCGGGACAGGGGGGAAACCTACGAGCAGTACGTC.